This T cell receptor (beta chain) was sequenced during a study of blood T cell repertoires in COVID-19. Overall study context: Material from acute and convalescent COVID-19 was sourced from the United States, Italy and Spain. The cDNA or gDNA used as material had been derived from T cells, B-cell-depleted T cells, or PBMCs.

This clone occurred once. This CDR3 has 16 residues. J was trimmed by 3 bases and V by 8 bases; bases with no gene match: 9. Germline CDR1 is LNHDA and CDR2 is SQIVND (reference sequence). In the study's own analysis: Amplification from reference gene primers served as the basis for estimated nucleated cell counts. Clones were sequenced by immunoSEQ multiplex PCR, and TCRdb holds only the in-frame ones, with some missing. The V and J calls and the clone size are those of that table, but D and trimming were determined from the DNA. This table holds some 280,000 clones, roughly 90% found once. Material: peripheral blood. The TCR sequence derives from a woman aged 55-69 years with acute or convalescent COVID-19. V usage is TRBV19 and J usage is TRBJ2-2, with 10 positions matching TRBD1. CDR3 loop: CASSNRDRGDTGELFF. The CDR3, as DNA: TGTGCCAGTTCCAACCGGGACAGGGGAGACACCGGGGAGCTGTTTTTT.